The sequence of this TCR beta chain was determined in a study of shared clonotypes between healthy human individuals. Germline CDR1 MNHNY, CDR2 SVGAGI (reference sequence). The CDR3 sequence is 14 residues long. V was trimmed by 6 bases and J by 1 base, leaving 9 bases between them. Using immunoSEQ multiplex PCR, the repertoire was profiled, and TCRdb retains in-frame clones only, with some absent. The sample lists fewer than 2.5 million clones; 80% to 95% were seen once. V usage is TRBV6-6 and J usage is TRBJ2-2, with D possibly TRBD1 on 6 matching bases. The source of this sequence is a man aged 18 to 30 in good health. Some clones in this sample may be carry-over from other donors' samples. Sequences were obtained from naive CD4+ T cells from PBMCs. Subset indicated: CD45RA+ positively selected. CDR3 DNA sequence: TGTGCCAGCAGGGGACATATGAACACCGGGGAGCTGTTTTTT. The encoded protein is CASRGHMNTGELFF.